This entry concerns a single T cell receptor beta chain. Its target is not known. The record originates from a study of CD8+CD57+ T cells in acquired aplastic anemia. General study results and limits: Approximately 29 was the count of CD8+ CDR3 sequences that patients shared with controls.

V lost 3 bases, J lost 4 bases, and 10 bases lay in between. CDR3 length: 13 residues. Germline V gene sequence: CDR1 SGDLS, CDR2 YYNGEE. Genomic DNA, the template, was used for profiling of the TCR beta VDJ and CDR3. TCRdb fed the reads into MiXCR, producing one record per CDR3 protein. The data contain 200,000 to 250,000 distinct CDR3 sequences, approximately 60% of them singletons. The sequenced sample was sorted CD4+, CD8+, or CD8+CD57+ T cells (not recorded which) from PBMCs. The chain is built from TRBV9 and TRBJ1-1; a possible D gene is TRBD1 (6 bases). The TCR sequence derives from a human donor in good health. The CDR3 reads CASSEGGVTEAFF. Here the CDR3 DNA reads TGTGCCAGCAGCGAGGGGGGGGTCACTGAAGCTTTCTTT.